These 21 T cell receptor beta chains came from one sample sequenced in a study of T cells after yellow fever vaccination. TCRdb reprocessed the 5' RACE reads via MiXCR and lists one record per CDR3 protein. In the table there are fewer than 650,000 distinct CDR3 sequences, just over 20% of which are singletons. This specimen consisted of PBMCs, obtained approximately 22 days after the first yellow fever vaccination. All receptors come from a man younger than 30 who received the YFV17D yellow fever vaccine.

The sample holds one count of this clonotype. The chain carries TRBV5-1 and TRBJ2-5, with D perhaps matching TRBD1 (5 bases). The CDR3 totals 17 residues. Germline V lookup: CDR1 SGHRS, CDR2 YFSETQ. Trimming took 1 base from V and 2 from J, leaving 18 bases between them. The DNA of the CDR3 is TGCGCCAGCAGCTTGAATCCTCAGGGTTTTGGGCAAGAGACCCAGTACTTC. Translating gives CASSLNPQGFGQETQYF.

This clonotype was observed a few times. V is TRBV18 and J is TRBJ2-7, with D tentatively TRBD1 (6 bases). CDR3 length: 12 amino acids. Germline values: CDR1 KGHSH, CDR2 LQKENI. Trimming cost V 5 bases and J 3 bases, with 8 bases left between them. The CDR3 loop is CASSKGVYEQYV. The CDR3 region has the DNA TGTGCCAGCTCAAAGGGGGTCTACGAGCAGTACGTC.

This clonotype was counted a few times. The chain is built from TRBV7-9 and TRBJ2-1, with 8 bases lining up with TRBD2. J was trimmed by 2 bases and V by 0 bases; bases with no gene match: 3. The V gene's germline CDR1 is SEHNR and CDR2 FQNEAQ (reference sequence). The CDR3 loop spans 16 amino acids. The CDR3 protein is CASSLANGGAYNEQFF. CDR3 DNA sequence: TGTGCCAGCAGCTTAGCCAACGGGGGGGCCTACAATGAGCAGTTCTTC.

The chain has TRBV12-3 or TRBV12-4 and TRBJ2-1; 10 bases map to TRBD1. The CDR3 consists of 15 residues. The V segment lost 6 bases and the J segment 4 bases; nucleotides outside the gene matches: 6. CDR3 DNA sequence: TGTGCCAGCAGCCCTGACAGGGGGCCTTACAATGAGCAGTTCTTC. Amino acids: CASSPDRGPYNEQFF.

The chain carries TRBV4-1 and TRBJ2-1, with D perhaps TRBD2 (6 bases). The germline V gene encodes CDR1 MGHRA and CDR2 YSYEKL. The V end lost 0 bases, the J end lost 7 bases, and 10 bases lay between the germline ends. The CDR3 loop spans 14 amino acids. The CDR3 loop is CASSQDVGGNEQFF. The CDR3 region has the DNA TGCGCCAGCAGCCAAGATGTCGGAGGGAATGAGCAGTTCTTC.

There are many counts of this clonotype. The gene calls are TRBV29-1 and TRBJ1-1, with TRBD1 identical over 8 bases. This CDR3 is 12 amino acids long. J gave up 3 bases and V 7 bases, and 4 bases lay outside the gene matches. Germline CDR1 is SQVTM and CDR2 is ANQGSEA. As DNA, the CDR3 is TGCAGCGCCGGGACAGGACACACTGAAGCTTTCTTT. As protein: CSAGTGHTEAFF. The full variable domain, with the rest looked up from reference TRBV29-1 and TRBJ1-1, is SAVISQKPSRDICQRGTSLTIQCQVDSQVTMMFWYRQQPGQSLTLIATANQGSEATYESGFVIDKFPISRPNLTFSTLTVSNMSPEDSSIYLCSAGTGHTEAFFGQGTRLTVV.

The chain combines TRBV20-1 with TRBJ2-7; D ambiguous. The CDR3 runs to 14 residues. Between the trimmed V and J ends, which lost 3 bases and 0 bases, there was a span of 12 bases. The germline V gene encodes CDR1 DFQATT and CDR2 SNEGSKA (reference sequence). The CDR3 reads CSASWTQSSYEQYF. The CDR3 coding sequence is TGCAGTGCTAGTTGGACGCAGAGCTCCTACGAGCAGTACTTC.

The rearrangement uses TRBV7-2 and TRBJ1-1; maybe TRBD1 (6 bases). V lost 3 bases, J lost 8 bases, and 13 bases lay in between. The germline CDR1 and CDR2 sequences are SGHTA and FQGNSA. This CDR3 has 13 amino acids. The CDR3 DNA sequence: TGTGCCAGCAGCTTTTCCCAGGGGTCGGAAGCTTTCTTT. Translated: CASSFSQGSEAFF.

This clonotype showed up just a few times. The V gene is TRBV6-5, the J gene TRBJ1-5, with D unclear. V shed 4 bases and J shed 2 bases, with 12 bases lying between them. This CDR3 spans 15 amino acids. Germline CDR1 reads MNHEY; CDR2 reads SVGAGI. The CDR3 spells CASSSRSTGNQPQHF. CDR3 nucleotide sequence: TGTGCCAGCAGTTCCCGGTCGACGGGCAATCAGCCCCAGCATTTT.

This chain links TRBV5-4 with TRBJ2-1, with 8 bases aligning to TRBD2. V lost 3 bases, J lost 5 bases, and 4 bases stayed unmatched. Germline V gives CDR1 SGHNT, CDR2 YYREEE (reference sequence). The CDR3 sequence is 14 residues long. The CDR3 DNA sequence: TGTGCCAGCAGCTGGGTAGCGGGGAACAATGAGCAGTTCTTC. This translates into CASSWVAGNNEQFF. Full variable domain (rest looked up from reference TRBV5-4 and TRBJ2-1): ETGVTQSPTHLIKTRGQQVTLRCSSQSGHNTVSWYQQALGQGPQFIFQYYREEENGRGNFPPRFSGLQFPNYSSELNVNALELDDSALYLCASSWVAGNNEQFFGPGTRLTVL.

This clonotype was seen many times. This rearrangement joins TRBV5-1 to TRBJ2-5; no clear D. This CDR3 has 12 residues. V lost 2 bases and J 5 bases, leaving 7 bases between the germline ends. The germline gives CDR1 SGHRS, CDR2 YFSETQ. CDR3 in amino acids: CASSFYQETQYF. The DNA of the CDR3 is TGCGCCAGCAGCTTTTATCAGGAGACCCAGTACTTC.

CDR3 bases: TGCAGTGCTAGAGATGGCACAAATCAACCGAACACTGAAGCTTTCTTT. This encodes CSARDGTNQPNTEAFF. This chain uses TRBV20-1 with TRBJ1-1; D is undetermined. The CDR3 runs to 16 residues. With 0 bases removed from V and 1 base from J, the gap between germline ends came to 15 bases. The germline V gene has CDR1 DFQATT and CDR2 SNEGSKA (reference sequence).

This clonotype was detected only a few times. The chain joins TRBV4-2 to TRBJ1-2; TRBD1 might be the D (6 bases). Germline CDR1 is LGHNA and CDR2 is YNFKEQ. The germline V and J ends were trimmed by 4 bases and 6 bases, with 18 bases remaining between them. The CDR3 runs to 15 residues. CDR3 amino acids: CASSRPRGGGHGYTF. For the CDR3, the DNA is TGTGCCAGCAGCCGCCCCCGGGGGGGCGGGCATGGCTACACCTTC.

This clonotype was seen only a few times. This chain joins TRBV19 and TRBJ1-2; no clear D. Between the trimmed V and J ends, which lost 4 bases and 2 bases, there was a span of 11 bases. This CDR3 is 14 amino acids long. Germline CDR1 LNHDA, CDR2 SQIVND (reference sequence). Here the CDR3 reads CASSSKLANYGYTF. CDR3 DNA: TGTGCCAGTAGTAGTAAACTGGCAAACTATGGCTACACCTTC.

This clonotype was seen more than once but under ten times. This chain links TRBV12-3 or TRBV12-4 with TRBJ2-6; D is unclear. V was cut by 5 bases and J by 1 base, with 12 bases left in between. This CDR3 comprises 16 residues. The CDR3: CASSPLYGSGANVLTF. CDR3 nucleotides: TGTGCCAGCAGTCCCTTGTACGGGTCTGGGGCCAACGTCCTGACTTTC.

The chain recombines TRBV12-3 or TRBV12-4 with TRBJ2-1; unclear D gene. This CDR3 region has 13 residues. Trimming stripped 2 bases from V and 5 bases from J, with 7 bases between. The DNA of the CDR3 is TGTGCCAGCAGTTTACACAGAGACAATGAGCAGTTCTTC. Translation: CASSLHRDNEQFF.

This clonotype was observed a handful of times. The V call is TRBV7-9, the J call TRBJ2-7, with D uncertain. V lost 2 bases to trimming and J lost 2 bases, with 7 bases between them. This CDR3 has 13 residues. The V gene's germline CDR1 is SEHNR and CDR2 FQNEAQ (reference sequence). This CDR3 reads CASSLSGPYEQYF. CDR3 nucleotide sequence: TGTGCCAGCAGCTTATCCGGCCCCTACGAGCAGTACTTC.

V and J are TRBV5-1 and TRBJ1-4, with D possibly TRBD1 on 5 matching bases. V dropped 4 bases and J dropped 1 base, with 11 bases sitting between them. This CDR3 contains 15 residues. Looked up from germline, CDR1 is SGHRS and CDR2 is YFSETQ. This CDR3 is CASSAGHLTNEKLFF. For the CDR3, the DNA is TGCGCCAGCAGCGCCGGACATCTAACTAATGAAAAACTGTTTTTT.

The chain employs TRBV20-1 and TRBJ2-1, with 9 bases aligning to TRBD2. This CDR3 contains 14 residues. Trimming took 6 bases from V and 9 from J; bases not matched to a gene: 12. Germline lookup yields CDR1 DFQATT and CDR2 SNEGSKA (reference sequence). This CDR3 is CSAERGARSPEQFF. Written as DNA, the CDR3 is TGCAGTGCAGAGCGGGGGGCAAGAAGCCCTGAGCAGTTCTTC.

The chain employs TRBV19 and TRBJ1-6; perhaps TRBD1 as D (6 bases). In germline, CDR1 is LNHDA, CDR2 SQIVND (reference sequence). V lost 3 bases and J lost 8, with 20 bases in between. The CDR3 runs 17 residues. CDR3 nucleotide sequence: TGTGCCAGTAGTATCCTTCAGGAGAGGACAGCTTATTCACCCCTCCACTTT. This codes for CASSILQERTAYSPLHF.

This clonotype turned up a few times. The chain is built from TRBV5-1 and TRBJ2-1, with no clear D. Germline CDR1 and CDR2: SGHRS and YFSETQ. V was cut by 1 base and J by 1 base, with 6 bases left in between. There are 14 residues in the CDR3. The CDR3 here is CASSLPLSYNEQFF. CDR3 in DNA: TGCGCCAGCAGCTTGCCATTGTCCTACAATGAGCAGTTCTTC.